This T cell receptor beta chain emerged from a study of blood T cell repertoires in COVID-19. In germline, CDR1 is SGDLS, CDR2 YYNGEE. V lost 0 bases, J lost 5 bases, and 6 bases stayed unmatched. The CDR3 sequence is 15 residues long. Sequencing was performed with immunoSEQ multiplex PCR; in TCRdb, only in-frame clones are kept and a portion is missing. The table has 77,000 or so clones, around 80% seen once; the top ten hold 25% to 30%. The sequenced sample consisted of peripheral blood. The chain couples TRBV9 to TRBJ1-1; 8 bases line up with TRBD1. This TCR came from a woman older than 75 with active or convalescent COVID-19. The CDR3 here is CASSVASGGRTEAFF. The CDR3 DNA is TGTGCCAGCAGCGTAGCTTCAGGGGGCAGGACTGAAGCTTTCTTT.